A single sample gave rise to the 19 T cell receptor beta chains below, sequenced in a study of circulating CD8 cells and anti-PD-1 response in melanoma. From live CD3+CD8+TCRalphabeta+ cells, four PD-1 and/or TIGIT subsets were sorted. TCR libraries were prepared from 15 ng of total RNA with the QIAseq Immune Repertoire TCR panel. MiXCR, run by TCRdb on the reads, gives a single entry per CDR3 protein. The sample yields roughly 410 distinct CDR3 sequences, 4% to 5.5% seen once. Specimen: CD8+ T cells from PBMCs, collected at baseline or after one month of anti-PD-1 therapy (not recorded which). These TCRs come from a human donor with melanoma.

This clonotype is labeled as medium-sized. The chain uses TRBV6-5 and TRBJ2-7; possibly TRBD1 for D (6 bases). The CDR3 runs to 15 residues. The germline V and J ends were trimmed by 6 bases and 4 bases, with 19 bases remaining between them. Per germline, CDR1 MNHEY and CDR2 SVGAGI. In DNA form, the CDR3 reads TGTGCCAGCAGCCCCACTCCGGGACACCTATACGAGCAGTACTTC. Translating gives CASSPTPGHLYEQYF.

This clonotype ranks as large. The DNA for the CDR3 is TGTGCCAGCAGTTACTCGGGGGTCGACACCGGGGAGCTGTTTTTT. Translating gives CASSYSGVDTGELFF. The chain recombines TRBV6-5 with TRBJ2-2, with D tentatively TRBD1 or TRBD2 (5 bases each). The germline V and J ends were trimmed by 0 bases and 3 bases, with 8 bases remaining between them. CDR3 length: 15 amino acids. The germline CDR1 and CDR2 sequences are MNHEY and SVGAGI.

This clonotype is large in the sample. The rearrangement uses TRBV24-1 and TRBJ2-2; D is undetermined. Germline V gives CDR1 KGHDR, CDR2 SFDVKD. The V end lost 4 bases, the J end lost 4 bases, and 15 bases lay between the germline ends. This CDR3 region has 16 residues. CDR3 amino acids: CATSDPTWQSTGELFF. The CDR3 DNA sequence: TGTGCCACCAGTGACCCCACCTGGCAGAGCACCGGGGAGCTGTTTTTT.

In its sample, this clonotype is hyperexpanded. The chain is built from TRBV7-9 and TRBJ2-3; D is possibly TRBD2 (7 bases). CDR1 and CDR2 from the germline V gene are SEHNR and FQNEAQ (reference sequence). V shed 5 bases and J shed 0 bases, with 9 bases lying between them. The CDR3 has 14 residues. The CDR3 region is CASSGGASTDTQYF. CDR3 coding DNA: TGTGCCAGCAGCGGGGGGGCTAGCACAGATACGCAGTATTTT.

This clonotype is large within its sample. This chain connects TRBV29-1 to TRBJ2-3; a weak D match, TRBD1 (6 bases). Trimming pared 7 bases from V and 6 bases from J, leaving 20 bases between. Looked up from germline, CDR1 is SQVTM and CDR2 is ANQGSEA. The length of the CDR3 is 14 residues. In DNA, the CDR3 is TGCAGCGCTGATGACAGGCCTGGGTCTGATACGCAGTATTTT. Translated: CSADDRPGSDTQYF.

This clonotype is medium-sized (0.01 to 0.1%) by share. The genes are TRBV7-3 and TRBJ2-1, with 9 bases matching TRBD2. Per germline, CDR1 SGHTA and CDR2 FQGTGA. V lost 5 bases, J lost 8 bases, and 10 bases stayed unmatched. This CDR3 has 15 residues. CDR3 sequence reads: CASSPAGGFLDEQFF. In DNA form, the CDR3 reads TGTGCCAGCAGCCCAGCGGGGGGCTTCCTCGATGAGCAGTTCTTC.

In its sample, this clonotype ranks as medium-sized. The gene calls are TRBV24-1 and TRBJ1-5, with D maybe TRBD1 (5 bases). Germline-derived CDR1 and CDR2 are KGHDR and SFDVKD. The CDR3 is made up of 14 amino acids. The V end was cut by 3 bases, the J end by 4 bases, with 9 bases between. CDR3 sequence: CATSDPGLNQPQHF. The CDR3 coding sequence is TGTGCCACCAGTGATCCGGGGCTTAATCAGCCCCAGCATTTT.

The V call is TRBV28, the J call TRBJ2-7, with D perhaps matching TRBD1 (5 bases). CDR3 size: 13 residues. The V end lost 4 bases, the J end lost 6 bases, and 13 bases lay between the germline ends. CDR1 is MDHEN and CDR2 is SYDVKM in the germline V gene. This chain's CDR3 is CASSYRGPGEQYF. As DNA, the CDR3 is TGTGCCAGCAGTTATAGGGGCCCGGGCGAGCAGTACTTC.

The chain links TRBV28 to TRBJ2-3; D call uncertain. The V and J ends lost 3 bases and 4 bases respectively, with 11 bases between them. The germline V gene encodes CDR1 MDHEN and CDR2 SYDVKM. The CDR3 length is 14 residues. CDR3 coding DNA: TGTGCCAGCAGTTTTCCGGGCAGACCAGATACGCAGTATTTT. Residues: CASSFPGRPDTQYF.

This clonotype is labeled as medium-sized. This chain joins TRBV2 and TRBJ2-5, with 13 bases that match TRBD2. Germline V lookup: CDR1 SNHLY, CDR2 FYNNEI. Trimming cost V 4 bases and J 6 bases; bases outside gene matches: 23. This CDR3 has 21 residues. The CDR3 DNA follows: TGTGCCAGCAGTGGCCTCCCACGACTAGCGGGGGGCCACCCCTCTAAGCAGACCCAGTACTTC. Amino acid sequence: CASSGLPRLAGGHPSKQTQYF. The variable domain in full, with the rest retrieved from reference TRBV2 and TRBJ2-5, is EPEVTQTPSHQVTQMGQEVILRCVPISNHLYFYWYRQILGQKVEFLVSFYNNEISEKSEIFDDQFSVERPDGSNFTLKIRSTKLEDSAMYFCASSGLPRLAGGHPSKQTQYFGPGTRLLVL.

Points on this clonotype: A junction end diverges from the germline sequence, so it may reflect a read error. The CDR3 sequence: CASSFMGELTYNEQFF. CDR3 nucleotide sequence: TGCGCCAGCAGCTTTATGGGGGAACTTACTTACAATGAGCAGTTCTTC. The chain uses TRBV5-5 and TRBJ2-1, with D perhaps given as TRBD1 or TRBD2 (5 bases each). Germline CDR1 reads SGHKS; CDR2 reads YYEKEE (reference sequence). This CDR3 is built from 16 residues.

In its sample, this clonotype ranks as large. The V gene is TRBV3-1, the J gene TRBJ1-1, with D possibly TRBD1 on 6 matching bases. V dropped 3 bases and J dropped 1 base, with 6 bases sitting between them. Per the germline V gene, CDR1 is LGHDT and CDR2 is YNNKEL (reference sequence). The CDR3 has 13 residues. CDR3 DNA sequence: TGTGCCAGCAGCCAGACAGGGAACACTGAAGCTTTCTTT. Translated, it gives CASSQTGNTEAFF.

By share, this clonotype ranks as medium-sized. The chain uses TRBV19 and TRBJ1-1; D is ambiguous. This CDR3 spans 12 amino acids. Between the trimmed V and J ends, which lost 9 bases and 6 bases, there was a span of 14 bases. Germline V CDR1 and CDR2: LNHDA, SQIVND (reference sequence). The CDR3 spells CASKTGIAEAFF. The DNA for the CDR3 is TGTGCCAGCAAGACGGGGATCGCTGAAGCTTTCTTT.

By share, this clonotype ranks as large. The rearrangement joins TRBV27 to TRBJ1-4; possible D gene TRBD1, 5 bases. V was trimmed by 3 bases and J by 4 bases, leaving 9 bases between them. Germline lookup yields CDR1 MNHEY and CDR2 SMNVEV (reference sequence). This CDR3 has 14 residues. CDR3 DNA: TGTGCCAGCAGTTTGTTGAGGGGTAATGAAAAACTGTTTTTT. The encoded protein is CASSLLRGNEKLFF.

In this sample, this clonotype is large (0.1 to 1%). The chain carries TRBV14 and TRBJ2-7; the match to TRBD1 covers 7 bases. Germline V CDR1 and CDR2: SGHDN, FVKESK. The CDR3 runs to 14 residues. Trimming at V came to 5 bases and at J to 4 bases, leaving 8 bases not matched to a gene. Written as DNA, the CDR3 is TGTGCCAGCAGCTATCCGGGACAGTGGTACGAGCAGTACTTC. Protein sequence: CASSYPGQWYEQYF.

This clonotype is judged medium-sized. DNA for the CDR3: TGTGCCAGCAGAAAGGGGAACACTGAAGCTTTCTTT. It is translated as CASRKGNTEAFF. The chain has TRBV27 and TRBJ1-1; D is unresolved. The CDR3 spans 12 residues. Trimming shortened V by 6 bases and J by 1 base, and 6 bases separated the two germline ends. Germline CDR1 MNHEY, CDR2 SMNVEV (reference sequence).

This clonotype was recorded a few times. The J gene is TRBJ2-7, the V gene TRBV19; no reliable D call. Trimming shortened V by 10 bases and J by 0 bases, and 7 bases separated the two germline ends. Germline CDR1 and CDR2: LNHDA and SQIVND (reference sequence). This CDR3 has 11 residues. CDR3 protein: CATGSSYEQYF. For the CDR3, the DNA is TGTGCCACGGGCAGCTCCTACGAGCAGTACTTC. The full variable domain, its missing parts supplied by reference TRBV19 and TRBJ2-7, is DGGITQSPKYLFRKEGQNVTLSCEQNLNHDAMYWYRQDPGQGLRLIYYSQIVNDFQKGDIAEGYSVSREKKESFPLTVTSAQKNPTAFYLCATGSSYEQYFGPGTRLTVT.

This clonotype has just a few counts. The CDR3, as DNA: TGTGCCAGCAGTGAAGATACGGGTGGCTACGAGCAGTACTTC. Its translation is CASSEDTGGYEQYF. This chain links TRBV2 with TRBJ2-7; no clear D gene. Trimming removed 1 base at V and 3 bases at J, with 10 bases between. This CDR3 is built from 14 residues. Germline V gene lookup returns CDR1 SNHLY and CDR2 FYNNEI.

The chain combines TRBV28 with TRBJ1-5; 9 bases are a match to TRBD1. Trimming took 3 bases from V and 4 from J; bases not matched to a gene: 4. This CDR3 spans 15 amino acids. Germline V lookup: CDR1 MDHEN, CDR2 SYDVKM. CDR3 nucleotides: TGTGCCAGCAGTTTCCCGGGACAGGGTAATCAGCCCCAGCATTTT. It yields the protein CASSFPGQGNQPQHF.